A single sample gave rise to the 24 T cell receptor beta chains below, sequenced in a study of cytomegalovirus exposure and HLA in healthy donors. Use of 60 Vbeta and 13 Jbeta primers characterized the PCR. Sequencing was performed with immunoSEQ multiplex PCR; in TCRdb, only in-frame clones are kept and a portion is missing. There are fewer than 250,000 clones in the sample; roughly four fifths occur only once, and more than 8.5% lies in the top ten. The sample was PBMCs. The source of these receptors is a woman between 50 and 59 years old in good health and CMV-seropositive.

This chain joins TRBV5-1 and TRBJ2-3; 9 bases line up with TRBD2. CDR1 and CDR2 from the germline V gene are SGHRS and YFSETQ. Unmatched junction bases numbered 5, after V lost 4 bases and J lost 2 bases. The length of the CDR3 is 15 residues. CDR3 residues: CASSGRGGVTDTQYF. Written as DNA, the CDR3 is TGCGCCAGCAGCGGGCGGGGGGGCGTCACAGATACGCAGTATTTT.

The gene calls are TRBV7-6 and TRBJ1-4, with 8 bases that match TRBD1. CDR1 is SGHVS, CDR2 FNYEAQ, per germline. Trimming at V came to 4 bases and at J to 4 bases, leaving 5 bases not matched to a gene. This CDR3 region has 15 residues. In DNA, the CDR3 is TGTGCCAGCAGCTCCCGGACAGGGTATAATGAAAAACTGTTTTTT. Protein: CASSSRTGYNEKLFF.

Only one count was recorded for this clone. V and J are TRBV4-1 and TRBJ1-1; D is possibly TRBD1 (5 bases). Trimming took off 1 base at V and 4 bases at J, with 19 bases between the two ends. This CDR3 region has 17 residues. The germline V gene has CDR1 MGHRA and CDR2 YSYEKL. The DNA for the CDR3 is TGCGCCAGCAGCCAAGTTGGAGGGGACCCCTTTCCCACTGAAGCTTTCTTT. It encodes CASSQVGGDPFPTEAFF.

The V gene is TRBV18, the J gene TRBJ2-5; no firm D call. Trimming removed 6 bases from V and 5 bases from J, with 10 bases in between. The CDR3 is 12 residues long. The germline V gene has CDR1 KGHSH and CDR2 LQKENI. In DNA, the CDR3 is TGTGCCAGCTCGTACCCCAGGGAGACCCAGTACTTC. Its protein is CASSYPRETQYF.

This clone occurred a few times. Other nucleotide sequences in the sample specify the same CDR3. The chain is built from TRBV7-2 and TRBJ1-5; weak D call: TRBD1 (5 bases). Germline loops: CDR1 SGHTA, CDR2 FQGNSA. The V end was cut by 5 bases, the J end by 1 base, with 6 bases between. The CDR3 runs 13 residues. The CDR3 DNA is TGTGCCAGCAGCCCAGGGAGCAATCAGCCCCAGCATTTT. It specifies CASSPGSNQPQHF.

This clone occurred a few times. The chain carries TRBV19 and TRBJ2-1; weak D call: TRBD2 (7 bases). Looked up from germline, CDR1 is LNHDA and CDR2 is SQIVND (reference sequence). The CDR3 contains 15 residues. Between the trimmed V and J ends, which lost 3 bases and 7 bases, there was a span of 16 bases. The CDR3 reads CASSISGGLGNEQFF. The CDR3 nucleotides are TGTGCCAGTAGTATTTCGGGGGGCCTGGGGAATGAGCAGTTCTTC.

The chain couples TRBV7-8 to TRBJ1-6; TRBD1 aligns across 11 bases. This CDR3 region has 15 residues. CDR1 is SGHVS and CDR2 is FQNEAQ in the germline V gene. V lost 4 bases to trimming and J lost 10 bases; unmatched junction nucleotides: 6. This CDR3 reads CASSSSGQGESPLHF. In DNA, the CDR3 is TGTGCCAGCAGCTCCTCGGGACAGGGGGAATCACCCCTCCACTTT.

The rearrangement joins TRBV7-2 to TRBJ2-3; a possible D gene is TRBD2 (6 bases). Germline CDR1 and CDR2: SGHTA and FQGNSA. Trimming took off 2 bases at V and 2 bases at J, with 11 bases between the two ends. CDR3 length equals 15 residues. CDR3 sequence reads: CASSLLAGPTDTQYF. CDR3 bases: TGTGCCAGCAGCTTACTGGCGGGGCCCACAGATACGCAGTATTTT.

The J gene is TRBJ1-6, the V gene TRBV5-1; D may be TRBD1 (6 bases). The CDR3 is 15 residues long. The ends were cut back, 2 bases at V and 10 bases at J, with 16 bases in the middle. CDR1 and CDR2 from the germline V gene are SGHRS and YFSETQ. CDR3 loop: CASSLYRTGYSPLHF. CDR3 coding DNA: TGCGCCAGCAGCTTATACCGAACAGGGTACTCACCCCTCCACTTT.

This chain connects TRBV5-1 to TRBJ2-6, with TRBD2 as a possible D gene (5 bases). This CDR3 is 17 amino acids long. In germline, CDR1 is SGHRS, CDR2 YFSETQ. Trimming cost V 4 bases and J 0 bases, with 14 bases left between them. CDR3 loop: CASSTGVSGSGANVLTF. The CDR3 region has the DNA TGCGCCAGCAGCACTGGAGTGAGCGGCTCTGGGGCCAACGTCCTGACTTTC.

This clone appeared a few times. V and J are TRBV5-4 and TRBJ2-1, with 9 bases identical to TRBD2. The CDR3 totals 16 residues. Trimming removed 4 bases from V and 5 bases from J; junction bases left unmatched: 10. Germline V lookup: CDR1 SGHNT, CDR2 YYREEE (reference sequence). The CDR3 coding sequence is TGTGCCAGCAGCCGAGGCGGCGGGGGGGTAAACAATGAGCAGTTCTTC. This gives the protein CASSRGGGGVNNEQFF.

This sequence joins TRBV6-5 and TRBJ1-1; 9 nucleotides align to TRBD1. This CDR3 region has 15 residues. V trimming: 6 bases; J trimming: 1 base; junction bases outside the gene matches: 6. The V gene's germline CDR1 is MNHEY and CDR2 SVGAGI. The CDR3 region is CASRIWDRANTEAFF. Here the CDR3 DNA reads TGTGCCAGCAGGATTTGGGACAGGGCGAACACTGAAGCTTTCTTT.

CDR3 amino acids: CASSSGQGSYEQYF. CDR3 sequence (DNA): TGCGCCAGCAGCTCCGGACAGGGATCCTACGAGCAGTACTTC. This chain links TRBV4-3 with TRBJ2-7, with 8 bases matching TRBD1. This CDR3 has 14 amino acids. CDR1 is LGHNA and CDR2 is YSLEER in the germline V gene. V lost 5 bases to trimming and J lost 1 base; unmatched junction nucleotides: 4.

This clone showed up just once. The J gene is TRBJ2-3, the V gene TRBV30; maybe TRBD2 (6 bases). Germline CDR1 and CDR2: GTSNPN and SVGIG (reference sequence). CDR3 length: 14 residues. Trimming pared 6 bases from V and 4 bases from J, leaving 17 bases between. This CDR3 reads CACSTWGEADTQYF. DNA for the CDR3: TGTGCCTGTTCTACTTGGGGGGAGGCAGATACGCAGTATTTT.

This chain connects TRBV7-8 to TRBJ1-1; the D is unclear. Germline CDR1 is SGHVS and CDR2 is FQNEAQ. V was shortened by 5 bases and J by 6 bases, with 19 bases between the two germline ends. The CDR3 is 15 amino acids. The CDR3 DNA reads as TGTGCCAGCAGCCCCCGCGGAGGGAAAGGGCCTGAAGCTTTCTTT. Its translation: CASSPRGGKGPEAFF.

This clone turned up a few times. The rearrangement uses TRBV7-9 and TRBJ2-1; maybe TRBD1 (5 bases). Germline V lookup: CDR1 SEHNR, CDR2 FQNEAQ (reference sequence). Trimming left V 1 base short and J 7 bases short, with 11 bases between. The CDR3 has 14 residues. In nucleotides, the CDR3 is TGTGCCAGCAGCTTAGGCTCAGGGCGGAATGAGCAGTTCTTC. Its protein is CASSLGSGRNEQFF.

J is TRBJ2-2 and V is TRBV9; D is unclear. Germline-derived CDR1 and CDR2 are SGDLS and YYNGEE. Trimming pared 0 bases from V and 1 base from J, leaving 4 bases between. The CDR3 covers 14 residues. CDR3 amino acids: CASSVDGNTGELFF. The CDR3 DNA is TGTGCCAGCAGCGTAGACGGGAACACCGGGGAGCTGTTTTTT.

The chain carries TRBV5-1 and TRBJ1-2, with D maybe TRBD1 (6 bases). V dropped 10 bases and J dropped 7 bases, with 20 bases sitting between them. Germline CDR1 is SGHRS and CDR2 is YFSETQ. The CDR3 has 13 amino acids. The chain's CDR3 is CAPRGGRECGYTF. CDR3 nucleotide sequence: TGCGCCCCCCGAGGGGGGCGGGAGTGTGGCTACACCTTC.

The chain recombines TRBV5-1 with TRBJ2-2; TRBD1 matches 9 bases. Trimming took 7 bases from V and 2 from J; bases not matched to a gene: 9. The CDR3 covers 16 residues. The germline gives CDR1 SGHRS, CDR2 YFSETQ. The CDR3 reads CASGPLGQGNTGELFF. The CDR3, as DNA: TGCGCCAGCGGACCTCTGGGACAGGGTAACACCGGGGAGCTGTTTTTT. Variable domain in full (rest from reference TRBV5-1 and TRBJ2-2): KAGVTQTPRYLIKTRGQQVTLSCSPISGHRSVSWYQQTPGQGLQFLFEYFSETQRNKGNFPGRFSGRQFSNSRSEMNVSTLELGDSALYLCASGPLGQGNTGELFFGEGSRLTVL.

The rearrangement uses TRBV18 and TRBJ1-2; TRBD1 matches at 7 bases. The CDR3 has 15 residues. The ends lost 0 bases at V and 4 bases at J; junction bases unmatched: 5. Germline assignment: CDR1 KGHSH and CDR2 LQKENI. CDR3: CASSPPTGNSYGYTF. CDR3 in DNA: TGTGCCAGCTCACCACCGACAGGGAACAGCTATGGCTACACCTTC.

As to this clone: The same CDR3 can be traced to other DNA sequences in this sample. The chain combines TRBV19 with TRBJ1-1, with unresolved D. Trimming cost V 4 bases and J 6 bases, with 6 bases left between them. CDR3 size: 11 residues. Per germline, CDR1 LNHDA and CDR2 SQIVND (reference sequence). The DNA of the CDR3 is TGTGCCAGTAGTAAGAGGGCTGAAGCTTTCTTT. It encodes CASSKRAEAFF.

This clone was observed a few times. This chain joins TRBV10-3 and TRBJ1-1; D call uncertain. Germline CDR1 and CDR2: ENHRY and SYGVKD. The CDR3 runs 12 residues. Trimming stripped 6 bases from V and 11 bases from J, with 16 bases between. CDR3 in amino acids: CAISPRIGGAFF. CDR3 DNA sequence: TGTGCCATCAGCCCCCGGATAGGAGGGGCTTTCTTT.

The chain links TRBV2 to TRBJ2-1; D is possibly TRBD1 (5 bases). Germline V gives CDR1 SNHLY, CDR2 FYNNEI. V shed 4 bases and J shed 6 bases, with 16 bases lying between them. The CDR3 totals 15 residues. The CDR3 spells CASSGGRDPANEQFF. DNA of the CDR3: TGTGCCAGCAGTGGGGGCAGGGATCCTGCCAATGAGCAGTTCTTC.

This rearrangement joins TRBV19 to TRBJ1-5, with D unresolved. V was cut by 1 base and J by 4 bases, with 11 bases left in between. There are 15 residues in the CDR3. Germline V gene sequence: CDR1 LNHDA, CDR2 SQIVND (reference sequence). CDR3 sequence reads: CASSIVLRNNQPQHF. DNA for the CDR3: TGTGCCAGTAGTATAGTTTTGAGAAATAATCAGCCCCAGCATTTT. The whole variable domain, remainder taken from reference TRBV19 and TRBJ1-5, is DGGITQSPKYLFRKEGQNVTLSCEQNLNHDAMYWYRQDPGQGLRLIYYSQIVNDFQKGDIAEGYSVSREKKESFPLTVTSAQKNPTAFYLCASSIVLRNNQPQHFGDGTRLSIL.